One and the same sample provided the 29 T cell receptor beta chains below, sequenced in a study of T-cell reconstitution after alpha-beta-depleted transplantation in children. Unique molecular identifiers were incorporated into the prepared TCRbeta library. MiXCR was run by TCRdb on the PCR reads, yielding one entry per CDR3 protein. This table has 480,000 or so distinct CDR3 sequences, 10% to 13% appearing once. Source: PBMCs, taken before TCRalphabeta/CD19-depleted stem cell transplant. The receptors stem from a child under 10 years old with inherited bone marrow failure, due to receive a stem cell transplant.

Remarks on this clonotype: This may stem from a read error, because a much larger clone lies one nucleotide away. The CDR3 bases are TGTGCCAGCAGCCTCCCCGACTACAGCACAGATACGCAGTATTTT. Its translation is CASSLPDYSTDTQYF. The chain combines TRBV12-3 or TRBV12-4 with TRBJ2-3, with D possibly matching TRBD2 (5 bases). The CDR3 extends over 15 amino acids. Trimming cost V 6 bases and J 0 bases, with 13 bases left between them.

This clonotype appeared many times. This chain connects TRBV30 to TRBJ1-2; no clear D gene. CDR3 size: 14 residues. The germline gives CDR1 GTSNPN, CDR2 SVGIG (reference sequence). Trimming cost V 4 bases and J 4 bases, with 16 bases left between them. This CDR3 is CAWISLRVSYGYTF. CDR3 bases: TGTGCCTGGATCAGTCTAAGAGTATCCTATGGCTACACCTTC.

This clonotype was counted ten times or more. V usage is TRBV30 and J usage is TRBJ2-1, with D tentatively TRBD2 (6 bases). The CDR3 is 16 amino acids. The V end lost 1 base, the J end lost 2 bases, and 15 bases lay between the germline ends. Germline lookup yields CDR1 GTSNPN and CDR2 SVGIG (reference sequence). CDR3 in amino acids: CAWSAFLRGTYNEQFF. The CDR3 bases are TGTGCCTGGAGTGCGTTTCTGCGGGGCACCTACAATGAGCAGTTCTTC.

This clonotype was seen ten or more times. The rearrangement links TRBV12-3 or TRBV12-4 to TRBJ2-5; the match to TRBD2 covers 9 bases. V was pared by 5 bases and J by 5 bases, with 9 bases of the junction left unmatched. The CDR3 contains 15 residues. CDR3 nucleotide sequence: TGTGCCAGCAGTCCGACTAGCGGTGGATTCGAGACCCAGTACTTC. Protein product: CASSPTSGGFETQYF.

V gene TRBV10-1 combines with J gene TRBJ1-1, with D hard to call. The V end was cut by 5 bases, the J end by 5 bases, with 12 bases between. This CDR3 spans 13 amino acids. Germline values: CDR1 WNHNN, CDR2 SYGVQD (reference sequence). In DNA, the CDR3 is TGCGCCAGCAGTTCCTTGTTGGGGACTGAAGCTTTCTTT. This codes for CASSSLLGTEAFF.

This clonotype was seen ten or more times. The chain couples TRBV5-1 to TRBJ2-2, with 10 bases fitting TRBD1. V was clipped by 4 bases and J by 4 bases; unmatched bases: 4. This CDR3 is 15 amino acids long. Per the germline V gene, CDR1 is SGHRS and CDR2 is YFSETQ. CDR3 bases: TGCGCCAGCAGCGGGGGACAGGGGATCACCGGGGAGCTGTTTTTT. This gives the protein CASSGGQGITGELFF. Supplemented by reference TRBV5-1 and TRBJ2-2, the full variable domain reads KAGVTQTPRYLIKTRGQQVTLSCSPISGHRSVSWYQQTPGQGLQFLFEYFSETQRNKGNFPGRFSGRQFSNSRSEMNVSTLELGDSALYLCASSGGQGITGELFFGEGSRLTVL.

As for this clonotype: Since a much larger clone is just one base distant, this may be a read error. The rearrangement uses TRBV4-2 and TRBJ2-1; D gene ambiguous. Germline CDR1 reads LGHNA; CDR2 reads YNFKEQ. Trimming pared 1 base from V and 9 bases from J, leaving 16 bases between. The CDR3 extends over 15 amino acids. CDR3 amino acids: CASSQVRLSGPEQFF. CDR3 DNA: TGTGCCAGCAGCCAAGTTCGGTTATCAGGCCCTGAGCAGTTCTTC.

This clonotype was observed at least ten times. The gene calls are TRBV7-6 and TRBJ2-5, with a tentative D call TRBD2 (6 bases). The V and J ends lost 6 bases and 2 bases respectively, with 16 bases between them. This CDR3 region has 15 residues. Germline lookup yields CDR1 SGHVS and CDR2 FNYEAQ. In DNA, the CDR3 is TGTGCCAGCAGTAGCCTAGCGACCCTACAAGAGACCCAGTACTTC. Protein sequence: CASSSLATLQETQYF.

This clonotype was detected ten times or more. The chain has TRBV12-3 or TRBV12-4 and TRBJ2-3; no clear D. This CDR3 has 14 residues. With 1 base removed from V and 4 bases from J, the gap between germline ends came to 9 bases. The CDR3 sequence: CASSLVPSADTQYF. The CDR3 region has the DNA TGTGCCAGCAGTTTAGTCCCGTCGGCAGATACGCAGTATTTT.

This chain's CDR3 is CASSLAAALRNYGTEAFF. The CDR3 nucleotides are TGTGCCAGCAGCTTAGCGGCAGCCCTCCGGAACTACGGGACTGAAGCTTTCTTT. The V and J genes are TRBV7-8 and TRBJ1-1, with unresolved D. Trimming removed 0 bases from V and 5 bases from J, with 22 bases in between. The germline gives CDR1 SGHVS, CDR2 FQNEAQ. This CDR3 has 18 amino acids.

This clonotype came up many times. The V call is TRBV5-6, the J call TRBJ2-1; the D gene is possibly TRBD2 (5 bases). The germline CDR1 and CDR2 sequences are SGHDT and YYEEEE. Deletions cut 4 bases from V and 7 bases from J, with 12 bases between. There are 13 residues in the CDR3. Written as DNA, the CDR3 is TGTGCCAGCAGCGCGGGTCCCGGGAATGAGCAGTTCTTC. Amino acids: CASSAGPGNEQFF.

This clonotype turned up a few times. This chain connects TRBV18 to TRBJ2-6, with D tentatively TRBD2 (5 bases). CDR1 and CDR2 (germline): KGHSH, LQKENI. Between the trimmed V and J ends, which lost 3 bases and 3 bases, there was a span of 6 bases. The CDR3 has 14 amino acids. CDR3 nucleotide sequence: TGTGCCAGCTCACCTGCGGGTGGGGCCAACGTCCTGACTTTC. Residues: CASSPAGGANVLTF. The complete variable domain, with remaining parts taken from reference TRBV18 and TRBJ2-6, reads NAGVMQNPRHLVRRRGQEARLRCSPMKGHSHVYWYRQLPEEGLKFMVYLQKENIIDESGMPKERFSAEFPKEGPSILRIQQVVRGDSAAYFCASSPAGGANVLTFGAGSRLTVL.

This clonotype appeared many times. The chain joins TRBV29-1 to TRBJ2-5, with 9 positions matching TRBD2. This CDR3 spans 15 amino acids. CDR1 and CDR2 (germline): SQVTM, ANQGSEA. After removal of 5 bases from V and 4 bases from J, the junction contained 11 bases not matched to a gene. As DNA, the CDR3 is TGCAGCGTTTTCTCCGTGACTAGCGGAAGAGAGACCCAGTACTTC. It specifies CSVFSVTSGRETQYF.

This clonotype was recorded at least ten times. The chain has TRBV4-3 and TRBJ2-1; 8 bases line up with TRBD2. The CDR3 totals 13 residues. V shed 2 bases and J 7 bases; nucleotides not matched to a gene: 1. In germline, CDR1 is LGHNA, CDR2 YSLEER. This CDR3 is CASSQLAGNEQFF. The CDR3 bases are TGCGCCAGCAGCCAATTAGCGGGAAATGAGCAGTTCTTC.

Ten or more counts support this clonotype. This sequence joins TRBV4-1 and TRBJ2-7, with unresolved D. Per germline, CDR1 MGHRA and CDR2 YSYEKL. The CDR3 runs to 16 residues. Trimming took 6 bases from V and 4 from J, leaving 22 bases between them. CDR3 amino acids: CASSRIGSVWGYEQYF. As DNA, the CDR3 is TGCGCCAGCAGTCGGATTGGGTCTGTATGGGGATACGAGCAGTACTTC.

Many counts were recorded for this clonotype. The J gene is TRBJ2-5, the V gene TRBV6-2 or TRBV6-3; D is possibly TRBD1 (6 bases). The V gene's germline CDR1 is MNHEY and CDR2 SVGEGT. The V and J ends lost 2 bases and 2 bases respectively, with 12 bases between them. This CDR3 is built from 15 residues. The CDR3 DNA sequence: TGTGCCAGCAGTTACCTCGGACAGCCACAAGAGACCCAGTACTTC. This gives the protein CASSYLGQPQETQYF.

V gene TRBV7-9 combines with J gene TRBJ2-5; TRBD2 aligns across 8 bases. CDR3 length: 13 residues. V was pared by 7 bases and J by 3 bases, with 4 bases of the junction left unmatched. Germline V gene sequence: CDR1 SEHNR, CDR2 FQNEAQ (reference sequence). The CDR3 here is CASTPGLEETQYF. DNA of the CDR3: TGTGCCAGCACTCCGGGACTAGAAGAGACCCAGTACTTC.

This clonotype was detected only once. A much larger clone lies a single base off, so this may be a read error. The chain carries TRBV5-1 and TRBJ2-7; D tentatively fits TRBD1 or TRBD2 (5 bases each). The CDR3 is 15 amino acids. V shed 3 bases and J shed 2 bases, with 15 bases lying between them. In germline, CDR1 is SGHRS, CDR2 YFSETQ. Here the CDR3 reads CASSSSGPGPYEQYF. Here the CDR3 DNA reads TGCGCCAGCAGCTCCTCGGGACCGGGTCCCTACGAGCAGTACTTC.

This clonotype was observed at least ten times. The V call is TRBV12-3 or TRBV12-4, the J call TRBJ2-2; tentative D call: TRBD2 (5 bases). V lost 4 bases and J lost 4, with 13 bases in between. CDR3 length: 15 amino acids. The CDR3 loop reads CASSSGSEGTGELFF. For the CDR3, the DNA is TGTGCCAGCAGTTCCGGATCCGAGGGCACCGGGGAGCTGTTTTTT.

The chain employs TRBV4-3 and TRBJ2-5; 7 nucleotides match TRBD1. Germline CDR1 and CDR2: LGHNA and YSLEER. V was clipped by 0 bases and J by 2 bases; unmatched bases: 3. The CDR3 is made up of 15 amino acids. The CDR3 coding sequence is TGCGCCAGCAGCCAAGAAGGGACAGCTCAAGAGACCCAGTACTTC. It yields the protein CASSQEGTAQETQYF.

This clonotype has at least ten counts. The chain combines TRBV15 with TRBJ2-1, with 9 bases fitting TRBD2. Germline trimming cut 4 bases from V and 9 bases from J; bases unmatched to any gene: 10. The CDR3 contains 15 residues. The germline gives CDR1 LNHNV, CDR2 YYDKDF (reference sequence). This CDR3 reads CATSKIAGVLAEQFF. Here the CDR3 DNA reads TGTGCCACCAGCAAGATAGCGGGAGTTTTAGCTGAGCAGTTCTTC.

Comment on this clonotype: In this CDR3 the conserved last residue, phenylalanine or tryptophan, is missing, so a read error is likely. V usage is TRBV11-2 and J usage is TRBJ2-1; 13 positions match TRBD2. J gave up 4 bases and V 1 base, and 7 bases lay outside the gene matches. In germline, CDR1 is SGHAT, CDR2 FQNNGV. The CDR3 runs to 18 residues. The CDR3 reads CASSLGRGLAGVYNEQFL. CDR3 DNA: TGTGCCAGCAGCTTAGGTCGAGGACTAGCGGGGGTGTACAATGAGCAGTTCCTC.

As concerns this clonotype: A much larger clone is a single base away; this may be a read error. V usage is TRBV6-5 and J usage is TRBJ2-6; a possible D gene is TRBD2 (5 bases). This CDR3 region has 13 residues. V lost 4 bases and J 6 bases, leaving 7 bases between the germline ends. Germline V CDR1 and CDR2: MNHEY, SVGAGI. CDR3 sequence: CASSLEAANVLTF. CDR3 coding DNA: TGTGCCAGCAGTTTGGAGGCGGCCAACGTCCTGACTTTC.

Concerning this clonotype itself: Because it lacks the conserved phenylalanine or tryptophan at the end, this CDR3 is likely a read error. The gene calls are TRBV11-2 and TRBJ2-5, with a weak D call TRBD1 (6 bases). The ends were cut back, 3 bases at V and 5 bases at J, with 13 bases in the middle. The CDR3 is 14 amino acids. Germline assignment: CDR1 SGHAT and CDR2 FQNNGV. CDR3 nucleotide sequence: TGTGCCAGCAGCTTTGGTGGGGGCACGGAGACCCAGTACCTC. Residues: CASSFGGGTETQYL.

Many counts were recorded for this clonotype. The V and J genes are TRBV7-2 and TRBJ2-7, with D perhaps TRBD1 (6 bases). Germline V lookup: CDR1 SGHTA, CDR2 FQGNSA. The CDR3 spans 17 residues. The V gene lost 3 bases and the J gene lost 2 bases, with 20 bases spanning the gap. The DNA for the CDR3 is TGTGCCAGCAGCTTTGGGGCAGGGGTCGTCGGCCCCTACGAGCAGTACTTC. Protein sequence: CASSFGAGVVGPYEQYF.

In its sample, this clonotype was seen many times. V gene TRBV7-2 combines with J gene TRBJ2-7; weak D call: TRBD1 (5 bases). CDR3 size: 15 residues. Germline V gene sequence: CDR1 SGHTA, CDR2 FQGNSA. Trimming stripped 1 base from V and 2 bases from J, with 12 bases between. The CDR3 bases are TGTGCCAGCAGCTTAGGTGTAGGACAAGCCTACGAGCAGTACTTC. Its protein product is CASSLGVGQAYEQYF.

This clonotype was seen ten or more times. The V call is TRBV5-6, the J call TRBJ2-7, with TRBD2 identical over 11 bases. With 4 bases clipped from V and 3 bases from J, the junction kept 6 bases outside the gene matches. This CDR3 spans 15 amino acids. The germline V gene has CDR1 SGHDT and CDR2 YYEEEE. The CDR3 sequence is CASSRLAGSGYEQYF. CDR3 coding DNA: TGTGCCAGCAGCCGACTAGCGGGGAGTGGCTACGAGCAGTACTTC.

This chain joins TRBV19 and TRBJ2-7; TRBD2 matches at 10 bases. Germline V gene lookup returns CDR1 LNHDA and CDR2 SQIVND (reference sequence). This CDR3 has 15 residues. The V gene end was trimmed by 3 bases and the J gene end by 2 bases; junction bases not matched to a gene: 4. In nucleotides, the CDR3 is TGTGCCAGTAGTATCTCTAGCGGGGGTACCTACGAGCAGTACTTC. It specifies CASSISSGGTYEQYF.

The rearrangement uses TRBV30 and TRBJ2-1; the match to TRBD2 covers 9 bases. V lost 2 bases, J lost 0 bases, and 2 bases stayed unmatched. CDR1 and CDR2 from the germline V gene are GTSNPN and SVGIG (reference sequence). The CDR3 is 15 residues long. The CDR3 nucleotides are TGTGCCTGGAGTCGACTAGCGGCCTCCTACAATGAGCAGTTCTTC. This codes for CAWSRLAASYNEQFF.